A single sample gave rise to the 13 T cell receptor beta chains below, sequenced in a study of T cells after yellow fever vaccination. Each CDR3 protein gets one entry after TCRdb re-called the 5' RACE reads with MiXCR. This sample yields 500,000 to 650,000 distinct CDR3 sequences, of which around 12% are seen a single time; 14% to 15% belongs to the top ten. The material was PBMCs, obtained on the day of the yellow fever booster vaccination. These receptors were obtained from a man aged 25 to 40 who received the YFV17D yellow fever vaccine.

The table lists this clonotype with many counts. The J gene is TRBJ2-2, the V gene TRBV14; D not resolved. The CDR3 spans 12 residues. V was shortened by 6 bases and J by 7 bases, with 9 bases between the two germline ends. In germline, CDR1 is SGHDN, CDR2 FVKESK. In nucleotides, the CDR3 is TGTGCCAGCAGACGTATAGGCGGGGAGCTGTTTTTT. Its translation: CASRRIGGELFF. Complete variable domain (other parts from reference TRBV14 and TRBJ2-2): EAGVTQFPSHSVIEKGQTVTLRCDPISGHDNLYWYRRVMGKEIKFLLHFVKESKQDESGMPNNRFLAERTGGTYSTLKVQPAELEDSGVYFCASRRIGGELFFGEGSRLTVL.

The chain combines TRBV5-6 with TRBJ1-1; unclear D gene. Germline CDR1 and CDR2: SGHDT and YYEEEE. The ends were cut back, 2 bases at V and 5 bases at J, with 10 bases in the middle. This CDR3 has 13 residues. The CDR3 protein is CASSFRPRTEAFF. CDR3 DNA: TGTGCCAGCAGCTTCCGCCCGAGGACTGAAGCTTTCTTT.

The table lists this clonotype with a few counts. The V gene is TRBV20-1, the J gene TRBJ2-3; the D gene is possibly TRBD2 (6 bases). V shed 4 bases and J shed 4 bases, with 15 bases lying between them. The CDR3 consists of 14 residues. Germline V gene lookup returns CDR1 DFQATT and CDR2 SNEGSKA (reference sequence). CDR3 sequence reads: CSAIAEGGADTQYF. The CDR3 bases are TGCAGTGCTATAGCGGAGGGCGGGGCAGATACGCAGTATTTT.

This chain joins TRBV5-1 and TRBJ1-6; D is uncertain. There are 13 residues in the CDR3. Trimming removed 0 bases at V and 10 bases at J, with 8 bases between. Per the germline V gene, CDR1 is SGHRS and CDR2 is YFSETQ. CDR3 in amino acids: CASSLEAPSPLHF. CDR3 in DNA: TGCGCCAGCAGCTTGGAGGCACCCTCACCCCTCCACTTT.

V and J are TRBV12-3 or TRBV12-4 and TRBJ2-1; TRBD2 aligns across 7 bases. The CDR3 is 16 amino acids. J was trimmed by 3 bases and V by 7 bases; bases with no gene match: 12. CDR3 region: CASNPLPREIYNEQFF. CDR3 nucleotides: TGTGCCAGCAACCCCCTGCCGCGGGAGATCTACAATGAGCAGTTCTTC.

Ten or more counts support this clonotype. The V and J genes are TRBV20-1 and TRBJ2-1; D may be TRBD1 (5 bases). The CDR3 covers 14 residues. The V gene's germline CDR1 is DFQATT and CDR2 SNEGSKA (reference sequence). Trimming took off 3 bases at V and 6 bases at J, with 15 bases between the two ends. The CDR3 is CSASRGRHGNEQFF. The CDR3 DNA reads as TGCAGTGCTAGTAGGGGTAGACATGGCAATGAGCAGTTCTTC.

On this clonotype: This may be a read error: a much more frequent sequence differs by one nucleotide. V is TRBV6-2 or TRBV6-3 and J is TRBJ2-1, with D possibly TRBD2 on 5 matching bases. This CDR3 has 11 residues. In germline, CDR1 is MNHEY, CDR2 SVGEGT. For the CDR3, the DNA is TGTGCCAGCAGTACTAGGAATGATCAGTTCTTC. Protein product: CASSTRNDQFF.

This rearrangement joins TRBV5-3 to TRBJ2-2, with D perhaps TRBD2 (5 bases). TRBV5-3 is an ORF, and what it does is uncertain. The CDR3 contains 11 residues. The germline V and J ends were trimmed by 10 bases and 6 bases, with 10 bases remaining between them. The CDR3 is CAPRRPGELFF. The CDR3 nucleotides are TGTGCCCCCCGGAGGCCCGGGGAGCTGTTTTTT.

This clonotype was found a few times. The chain recombines TRBV4-2 with TRBJ2-7; 10 positions match TRBD1. This CDR3 spans 17 amino acids. Per the germline V gene, CDR1 is LGHNA and CDR2 is YNFKEQ. V lost 1 base, J lost 0 bases, and 6 bases stayed unmatched. The CDR3: CASSQGPGQGSSYEQYF. CDR3 DNA sequence: TGTGCCAGCAGCCAAGGTCCGGGACAGGGGAGCTCCTACGAGCAGTACTTC.

V and J are TRBV12-3 or TRBV12-4 and TRBJ1-2; D is unclear. The CDR3 length is 15 residues. The V and J ends lost 3 bases and 4 bases respectively, with 15 bases between them. The CDR3 sequence is CASSFSPSLLYGYTF. The CDR3 bases are TGTGCCAGCAGTTTTAGTCCCAGCCTCCTCTATGGCTACACCTTC.

This clonotype was recorded at least ten times. The chain joins TRBV20-1 to TRBJ2-5, with 8 bases that match TRBD2. CDR1 and CDR2 (germline): DFQATT, SNEGSKA (reference sequence). This CDR3 contains 14 residues. V dropped 1 base and J dropped 1; count of bases not matched to a gene: 2. CDR3 nucleotides: TGCAGTGCTAGAGGTACTAGCGGCCAAGAGACCCAGTACTTC. Translated, it gives CSARGTSGQETQYF.

Only a few counts were recorded for this clonotype. The gene calls are TRBV7-8 and TRBJ2-3; 10 positions match TRBD2. The CDR3 has 16 residues. Trimming removed 1 base from V and 2 bases from J; junction bases left unmatched: 3. CDR1 SGHVS and CDR2 FQNEAQ come from the germline V gene. This CDR3 reads CASSLEAGGHTDTQYF. CDR3 DNA: TGTGCCAGCAGCTTAGAAGCGGGAGGGCACACAGATACGCAGTATTTT.

This clonotype was seen only a few times. The chain carries TRBV10-1 and TRBJ2-1; 9 bases match TRBD2. V gave up 6 bases and J gave up 4 bases; unmatched junction bases: 10. This CDR3 region has 16 residues. Germline CDR1 and CDR2: WNHNN and SYGVQD (reference sequence). Written as DNA, the CDR3 is TGCGCCAGCAGGACTCCCGGGACTAGCTCTTACAATGAGCAGTTCTTC. Protein: CASRTPGTSSYNEQFF.